This T cell receptor (beta chain) is from a study of blood T cell repertoires in COVID-19. In the study overall: Some COVID-19 samples were acute and others convalescent; all came from the United States, Italy and Spain. The analysed material was cDNA or gDNA that came from T cells, B-cell-depleted T cells, or PBMCs.

In the original analysis: Counts of nucleated cells, estimated from reference gene primer amplification, were obtained. Using immunoSEQ multiplex PCR, the repertoire was profiled, and TCRdb retains in-frame clones only, with some absent. Clone size and the V and J calls come from that table; the DNA yielded D and trimming. This repertoire shows 140,000 to 150,000 clones, 87% found once; its top ten account for 0.75% to 0.95%. Germline CDR1 reads KGHDR; CDR2 reads SFDVKD. The CDR3 is 16 amino acids. Deletions cut 0 bases from V and 1 base from J, with 11 bases between. V and J are TRBV24-1 and TRBJ2-5, with a tentative D call TRBD1 (6 bases). The material sequenced was peripheral blood. The clonotype comes from a woman aged 45-65 years with acute or convalescent COVID-19. For the CDR3, the DNA is TGTGCCACCAGTGATTTGGAGACAGGCTTCCAAGAGACCCAGTACTTC. Its translation is CATSDLETGFQETQYF.